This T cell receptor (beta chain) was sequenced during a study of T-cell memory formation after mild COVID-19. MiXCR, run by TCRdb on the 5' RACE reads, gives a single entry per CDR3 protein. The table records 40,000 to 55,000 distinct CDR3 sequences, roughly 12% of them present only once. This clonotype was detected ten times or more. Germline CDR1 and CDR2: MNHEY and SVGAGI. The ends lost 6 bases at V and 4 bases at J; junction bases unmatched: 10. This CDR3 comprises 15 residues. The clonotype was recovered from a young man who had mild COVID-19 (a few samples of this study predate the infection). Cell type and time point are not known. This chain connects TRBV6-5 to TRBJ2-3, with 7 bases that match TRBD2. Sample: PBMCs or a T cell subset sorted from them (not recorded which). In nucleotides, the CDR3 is TGTGCCAGCAGACACACGGGGGGAGGCGCAGATACGCAGTATTTT. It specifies CASRHTGGGADTQYF.